Below, 7 T cell receptor beta chains from the same sample are listed, as sequenced in a study of T cells in Graves' hyperthyroidism and ophthalmopathy. TCR beta CDR3 region amplification was performed from RNA transcripts. HTBI primers were the set used in a first-round RT-PCR of the TCR CDR3. Each CDR3 protein gets one entry after TCRdb re-called the multiplex PCR reads with MiXCR. The profile covers hundreds of thousands of distinct CDR3 sequences, with 14% to 15% appearing a single time and about 4% taken by the ten largest. The sequenced sample consisted of blood. These receptors were obtained from a woman aged 40 to 55 with Graves' ophthalmopathy.

V gene TRBV6-2 or TRBV6-3 combines with J gene TRBJ1-2; D remains unclear. Germline CDR1 reads MNHEY; CDR2 reads SVGEGT. The V end was cut by 0 bases, the J end by 8 bases, with 13 bases between. This CDR3 is built from 14 residues. The CDR3 here is CASSYSNLGQGYTF. The CDR3, as DNA: TGTGCCAGCAGTTACTCGAATCTCGGTCAGGGCTACACCTTC.

This clonotype has ten or more counts. This sequence joins TRBV28 and TRBJ2-7; 9 bases match TRBD1. The germline V gene has CDR1 MDHEN and CDR2 SYDVKM. The CDR3 is 15 amino acids. The V segment lost 7 bases and the J segment 2 bases; nucleotides outside the gene matches: 9. For the CDR3, the DNA is TGTGCCAGCACCGCTCACGGACAGGGGCCCTACGAGCAGTACTTC. Translation gives CASTAHGQGPYEQYF. Filled out from reference TRBV28 and TRBJ2-7, the complete variable domain reads DVKVTQSSRYLVKRTGEKVFLECVQDMDHENMFWYRQDPGLGLRLIYFSYDVKMKEKGDIPEGYSVSREKKERFSLILESASTNQTSMYLCASTAHGQGPYEQYFGPGTRLTVT.

This clonotype occurred many times. The CDR3 reads CASSYSTSGSSLGQYF. The DNA for the CDR3 is TGTGCCAGCAGTTACTCGACTAGCGGGAGTTCTCTTGGGCAGTACTTC. The chain combines TRBV6-5 with TRBJ2-7, with 12 bases aligning to TRBD2. CDR1 is MNHEY, CDR2 SVGAGI, per germline. The V segment lost 0 bases and the J segment 9 bases; nucleotides outside the gene matches: 9. The CDR3 covers 16 residues.

This chain connects TRBV2 to TRBJ2-7, with TRBD2 matching 7 bases. The CDR3 extends over 15 amino acids. Trimming removed 6 bases from V and 4 bases from J; junction bases left unmatched: 12. The germline CDR1 and CDR2 sequences are SNHLY and FYNNEI. The CDR3 DNA reads as TGTGCCAGCAGAACCGTAGCGCCGGGGGGTTACGAGCAGTACTTC. It is translated as CASRTVAPGGYEQYF.

This clonotype has ten or more counts. The genes are TRBV30 and TRBJ2-5, with D perhaps assigned TRBD1 or TRBD2 (5 bases each). The ends were cut back, 1 base at V and 1 base at J, with 13 bases in the middle. Germline V gene lookup returns CDR1 GTSNPN and CDR2 SVGIG (reference sequence). The CDR3 is made up of 15 amino acids. Written as DNA, the CDR3 is TGTGCCTGGAGTGCGGGGCTCAGATCCCAAGAGACCCAGTACTTC. Its translation: CAWSAGLRSQETQYF.

This clonotype has a count of ten or more. The genes are TRBV28 and TRBJ1-1, with D possibly being TRBD1 (5 bases). The CDR3 length is 16 residues. CDR1 and CDR2 (germline): MDHEN, SYDVKM. Trimming pared 4 bases from V and 0 bases from J, leaving 15 bases between. CDR3 bases: TGTGCCAGCAGTTCACCACGGGACCGCTTGAACACTGAAGCTTTCTTT. This codes for CASSSPRDRLNTEAFF.

In its sample, this clonotype was seen many times. J is TRBJ2-2 and V is TRBV19; 10 nucleotides agree with TRBD1. This CDR3 has 15 amino acids. Germline V gives CDR1 LNHDA, CDR2 SQIVND (reference sequence). Losses at the gene ends were 6 bases for V and 2 bases for J; bases not matched to a gene: 3. The CDR3 DNA reads as TGTGCCAGTAGAGCGACAGGGGGCAACACCGGGGAGCTGTTTTTT. Residues: CASRATGGNTGELFF.